This TCR beta chain is drawn from a study of response to subunit inactivated influenza vaccine. Findings and limits, study-wide: It was suggested by the authors that few new T cells are recruited by each seasonal influenza vaccination.

This clonotype was counted between two and nine times. What it recognizes is unknown. The CDR3 length is 15 residues. The V gene lost 7 bases and the J gene lost 1 base, with 16 bases spanning the gap. One entry per CDR3 protein, called by TCRdb with MiXCR from the RT-PCR reads. This sample yields about 830,000 distinct CDR3 sequences, of which approximately 18% are seen a single time; around 9.9% belongs to the top ten. The sample in question was PBMCs from blood, obtained more than 4 days after vaccination. The chain links TRBV12-3 or TRBV12-4 to TRBJ1-1; D is uncertain. This TCR was sampled from a man between 45 and 60 years old who received an inactivated influenza vaccine. The CDR3 loop reads CASNLGRSTNTEAFF. The CDR3 DNA reads as TGTGCCAGCAACCTCGGACGGTCGACGAACACTGAAGCTTTCTTT.